These 3 T cell receptor beta chains were all obtained from the same sample, sequenced in a study of T cell responses to AZD1222 COVID-19 vaccine. Repertoires were generated with immunoSEQ multiplex PCR, while TCRdb's copy carries only in-frame clones and drops some. The repertoire holds roughly 150,000 clones, with 90% as singletons. This sample comprised peripheral blood, obtained 28 days after the second AZD1222 dose. These receptors came from an adult who received the AZD1222 COVID-19 vaccine.

The V call is TRBV10-2, the J call TRBJ1-2, with D unresolved. Trimming took 3 bases from V and 2 from J, leaving 10 bases between them. The CDR3 extends over 14 amino acids. Germline CDR1 reads WSHSY; CDR2 reads SAAADI. DNA for the CDR3: TGCGCCAGCAGTGAATATTCGGGGAACTATGGCTACACCTTC. It encodes CASSEYSGNYGYTF.

The chain couples TRBV12-5 to TRBJ2-3; TRBD2 agrees at 8 bases. Germline trimming cut 0 bases from V and 4 bases from J; bases unmatched to any gene: 9. This CDR3 has 17 residues. Germline V gives CDR1 LGHNT, CDR2 FRNRAP. The CDR3 DNA reads TGTGCTAGTGGTTTGGTACGGGGCGGGAGGTCGGCAGATACGCAGTATTTT. The encoded protein is CASGLVRGGRSADTQYF.

This sequence joins TRBV19 and TRBJ1-5; 8 positions agree with TRBD1. J was trimmed by 5 bases and V by 1 base; bases with no gene match: 4. This CDR3 comprises 15 residues. Germline V lookup: CDR1 LNHDA, CDR2 SQIVND (reference sequence). CDR3 DNA: TGTGCCAGTAGTATAGGGGACAGGCGGCATCAGCCCCAGCATTTT. Amino acids: CASSIGDRRHQPQHF.